This T cell receptor (beta chain) was captured in a study of OX40 agonist ivuxolimab in advanced cancers. Overall study context: Patients undergoing dose escalation presented with hepatocellular carcinoma, melanoma, renal cell or head and neck cancer. At 82.7% male, the cohort had a mean age of 60 years, ranging from roughly 20 to 90. Study-wide points: CD4+ T cells averaged fewer expanded clones than CD8+ T cells. The study found among the lowest clonal expansion in partial responders at 0.1-3.0 mg/kg.

This table comes from immunoSEQ multiplex PCR, and its TCRdb copy is limited to in-frame clones, with some not included. The sample lists 55,000 to 70,000 clones; approximately 86% were seen once. For this clone: Its antigen is unidentified.

V was cut by 2 bases and J by 0 bases, with 5 bases left in between. This CDR3 is 15 amino acids long. The germline CDR1 and CDR2 sequences are MDHEN and SYDVKM. The gene calls are TRBV28 and TRBJ2-6; the D call may be TRBD1 or TRBD2 (5 bases each). Source: CD4+ or CD8+ T cells sorted from blood, taken in a trial of the OX40 agonist ivuxolimab. The TCR sequence derives from an adult with an advanced solid tumor such as melanoma, head and neck, liver or kidney cancer. The CDR3 region has the DNA TGTGCCAGCAGTTTAGGGGGCTCTGGGGCCAACGTCCTGACTTTC. The encoded protein is CASSLGGSGANVLTF. The whole variable domain, filled in from reference TRBV28 and TRBJ2-6, reads DVKVTQSSRYLVKRTGEKVFLECVQDMDHENMFWYRQDPGLGLRLIYFSYDVKMKEKGDIPEGYSVSREKKERFSLILESASTNQTSMYLCASSLGGSGANVLTFGAGSRLTVL.